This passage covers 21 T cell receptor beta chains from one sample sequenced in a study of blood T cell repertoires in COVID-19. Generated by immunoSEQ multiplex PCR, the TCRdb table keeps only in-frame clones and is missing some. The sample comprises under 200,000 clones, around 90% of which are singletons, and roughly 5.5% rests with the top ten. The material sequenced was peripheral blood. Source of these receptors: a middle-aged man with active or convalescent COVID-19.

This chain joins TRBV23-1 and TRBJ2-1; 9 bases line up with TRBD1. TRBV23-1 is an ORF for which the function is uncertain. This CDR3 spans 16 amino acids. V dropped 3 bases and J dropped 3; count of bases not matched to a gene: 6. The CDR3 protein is CASSHPDRGGYNEQFF. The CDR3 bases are TGCGCCAGCAGTCACCCGGACAGGGGAGGCTACAATGAGCAGTTCTTC.

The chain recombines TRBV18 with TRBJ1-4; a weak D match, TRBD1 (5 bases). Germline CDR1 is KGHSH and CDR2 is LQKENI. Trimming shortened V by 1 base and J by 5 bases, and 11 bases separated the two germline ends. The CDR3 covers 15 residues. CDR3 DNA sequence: TGTGCCAGCTCACCACGGGGTAGGGGAAATGAAAAACTGTTTTTT. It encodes CASSPRGRGNEKLFF.

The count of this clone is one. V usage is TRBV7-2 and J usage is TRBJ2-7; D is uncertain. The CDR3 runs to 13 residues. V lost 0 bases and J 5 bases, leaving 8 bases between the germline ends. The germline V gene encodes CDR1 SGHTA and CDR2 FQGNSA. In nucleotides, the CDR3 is TGTGCCAGCAGCTTAGCGCTCAGAAACGAGCAGTACTTC. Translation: CASSLALRNEQYF. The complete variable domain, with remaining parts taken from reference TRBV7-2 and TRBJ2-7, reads GAGVSQSPSNKVTEKGKDVELRCDPISGHTALYWYRQSLGQGLEFLIYFQGNSAPDKSGLPSDRFSAERTGGSVSTLTIQRTQQEDSAVYLCASSLALRNEQYFGPGTRLTVT.

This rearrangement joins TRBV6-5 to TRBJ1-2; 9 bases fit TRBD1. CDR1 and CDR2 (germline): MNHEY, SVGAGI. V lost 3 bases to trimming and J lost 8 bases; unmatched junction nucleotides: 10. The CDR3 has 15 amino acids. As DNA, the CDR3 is TGTGCCAGCAGTTATATGGGACAGGGCAAGGACGGCTACACCTTC. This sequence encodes CASSYMGQGKDGYTF.

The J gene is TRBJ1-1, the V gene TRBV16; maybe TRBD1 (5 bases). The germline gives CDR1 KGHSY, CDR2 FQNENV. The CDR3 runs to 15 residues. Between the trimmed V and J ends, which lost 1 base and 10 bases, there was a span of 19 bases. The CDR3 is CASSQFSLGATLAFF. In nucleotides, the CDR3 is TGTGCCAGCAGCCAATTTTCTCTAGGGGCGACTTTAGCTTTCTTT.

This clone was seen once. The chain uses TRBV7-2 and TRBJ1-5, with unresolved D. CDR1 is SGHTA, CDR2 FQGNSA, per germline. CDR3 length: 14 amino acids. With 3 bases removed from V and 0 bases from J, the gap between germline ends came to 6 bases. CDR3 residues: CASSLQSSNQPQHF. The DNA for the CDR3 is TGTGCCAGCAGCTTGCAGTCTAGCAATCAGCCCCAGCATTTT.

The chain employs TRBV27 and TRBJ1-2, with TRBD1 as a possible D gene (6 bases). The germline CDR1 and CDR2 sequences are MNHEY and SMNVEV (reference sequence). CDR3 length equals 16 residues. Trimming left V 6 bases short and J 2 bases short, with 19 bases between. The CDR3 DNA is TGTGCCAGCAGACCCGGGGGGCCGCTACAAAACTATGGCTACACCTTC. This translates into CASRPGGPLQNYGYTF.

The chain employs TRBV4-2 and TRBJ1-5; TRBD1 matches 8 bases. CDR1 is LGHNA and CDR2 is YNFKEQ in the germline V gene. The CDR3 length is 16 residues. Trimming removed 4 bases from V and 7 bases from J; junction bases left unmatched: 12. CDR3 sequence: CASSLNYGQGEQPQHF. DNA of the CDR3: TGTGCCAGCAGCCTCAATTACGGACAGGGTGAACAGCCCCAGCATTTT.

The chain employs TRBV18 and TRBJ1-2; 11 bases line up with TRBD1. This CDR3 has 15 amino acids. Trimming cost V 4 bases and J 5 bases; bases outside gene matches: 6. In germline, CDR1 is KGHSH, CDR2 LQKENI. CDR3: CASSQGQGVRYGYTF. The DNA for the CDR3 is TGTGCCAGCTCACAGGGACAGGGGGTTCGGTATGGCTACACCTTC.

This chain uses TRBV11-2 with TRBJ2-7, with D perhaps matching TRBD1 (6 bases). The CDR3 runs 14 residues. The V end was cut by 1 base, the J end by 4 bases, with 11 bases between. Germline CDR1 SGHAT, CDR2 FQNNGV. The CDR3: CASSLGTESYEQYF. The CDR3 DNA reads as TGTGCCAGCAGCTTAGGGACAGAATCTTACGAGCAGTACTTC. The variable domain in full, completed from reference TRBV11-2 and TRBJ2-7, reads EAGVAQSPRYKIIEKRQSVAFWCNPISGHATLYWYQQILGQGPKLLIQFQNNGVVDDSQLPKDRFSAERLKGVDSTLKIQPAKLEDSAVYLCASSLGTESYEQYFGPGTRLTVT.

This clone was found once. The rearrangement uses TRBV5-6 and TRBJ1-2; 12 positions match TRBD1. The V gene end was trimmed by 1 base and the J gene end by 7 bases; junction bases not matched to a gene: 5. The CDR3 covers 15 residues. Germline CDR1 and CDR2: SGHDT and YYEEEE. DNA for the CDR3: TGTGCCAGCAGCTTGTGGGGACAGGGGGCTTGTGGCTACACCTTC. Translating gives CASSLWGQGACGYTF.

Here the CDR3 DNA reads TGCGCCAGCAGCTTGGCCGGGGGGGCACGAGGAAACACCATATATTTT. It is translated as CASSLAGGARGNTIYF. The chain is built from TRBV5-1 and TRBJ1-3, with D perhaps TRBD1 (6 bases). Germline loops: CDR1 SGHRS, CDR2 YFSETQ. The CDR3 has 16 amino acids. V lost 0 bases, J lost 4 bases, and 14 bases lay in between.

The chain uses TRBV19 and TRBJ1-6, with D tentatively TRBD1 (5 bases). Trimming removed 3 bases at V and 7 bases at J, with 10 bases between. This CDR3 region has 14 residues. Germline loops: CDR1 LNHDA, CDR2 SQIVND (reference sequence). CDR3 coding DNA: TGTGCCAGTAGTATCGACGGGGGAAATTCACCCCTCCACTTT. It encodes CASSIDGGNSPLHF. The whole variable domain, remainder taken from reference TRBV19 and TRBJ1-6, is DGGITQSPKYLFRKEGQNVTLSCEQNLNHDAMYWYRQDPGQGLRLIYYSQIVNDFQKGDIAEGYSVSREKKESFPLTVTSAQKNPTAFYLCASSIDGGNSPLHFGNGTRLTVT.

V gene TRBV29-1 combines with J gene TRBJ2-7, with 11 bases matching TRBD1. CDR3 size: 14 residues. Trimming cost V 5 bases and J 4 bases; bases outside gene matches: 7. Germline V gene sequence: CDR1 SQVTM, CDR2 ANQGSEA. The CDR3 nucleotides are TGCAGCGTTAGGAAAGGACAGGGGGCTTACGAGCAGTACTTC. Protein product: CSVRKGQGAYEQYF.

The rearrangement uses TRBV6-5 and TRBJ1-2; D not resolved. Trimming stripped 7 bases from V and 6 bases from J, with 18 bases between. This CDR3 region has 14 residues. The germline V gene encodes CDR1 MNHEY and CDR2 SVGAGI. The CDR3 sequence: CASTTSGFGDGYTF. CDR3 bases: TGTGCCAGCACCACGTCGGGGTTTGGAGATGGCTACACCTTC.

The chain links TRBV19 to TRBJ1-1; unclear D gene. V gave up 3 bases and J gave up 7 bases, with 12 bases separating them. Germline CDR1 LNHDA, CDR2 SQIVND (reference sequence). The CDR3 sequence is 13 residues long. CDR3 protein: CASSIFLAGEAFF. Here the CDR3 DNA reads TGTGCCAGTAGTATCTTCTTGGCGGGTGAAGCTTTCTTT.

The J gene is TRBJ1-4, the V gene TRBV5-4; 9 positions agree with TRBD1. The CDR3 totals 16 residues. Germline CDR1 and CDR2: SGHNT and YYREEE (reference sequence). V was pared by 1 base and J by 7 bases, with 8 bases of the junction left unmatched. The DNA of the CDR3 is TGTGCCAGCAGCTTGAAGGCGACAGGGGGAAGTGAAAAACTGTTTTTT. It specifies CASSLKATGGSEKLFF.

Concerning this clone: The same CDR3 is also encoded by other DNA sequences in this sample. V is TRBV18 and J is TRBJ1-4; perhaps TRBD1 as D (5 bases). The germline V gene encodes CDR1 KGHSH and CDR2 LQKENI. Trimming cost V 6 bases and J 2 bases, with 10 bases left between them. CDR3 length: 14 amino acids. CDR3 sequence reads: CASSPTATNEKLFF. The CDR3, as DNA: TGTGCCAGCTCGCCGACAGCGACTAATGAAAAACTGTTTTTT. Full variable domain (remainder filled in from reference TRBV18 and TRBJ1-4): NAGVMQNPRHLVRRRGQEARLRCSPMKGHSHVYWYRQLPEEGLKFMVYLQKENIIDESGMPKERFSAEFPKEGPSILRIQQVVRGDSAAYFCASSPTATNEKLFFGSGTQLSVL.

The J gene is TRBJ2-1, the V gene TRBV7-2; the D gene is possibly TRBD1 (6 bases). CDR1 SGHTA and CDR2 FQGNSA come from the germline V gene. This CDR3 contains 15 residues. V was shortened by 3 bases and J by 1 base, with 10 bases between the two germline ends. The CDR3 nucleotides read TGTGCCAGCAGCTTTGGGACAACATCCTACAATGAGCAGTTCTTC. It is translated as CASSFGTTSYNEQFF.

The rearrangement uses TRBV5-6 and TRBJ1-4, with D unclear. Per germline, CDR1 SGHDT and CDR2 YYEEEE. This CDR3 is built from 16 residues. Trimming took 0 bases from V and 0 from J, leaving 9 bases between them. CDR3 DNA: TGTGCCAGCAGCTTGGGGTTTTCTACAACTAATGAAAAACTGTTTTTT. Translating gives CASSLGFSTTNEKLFF.

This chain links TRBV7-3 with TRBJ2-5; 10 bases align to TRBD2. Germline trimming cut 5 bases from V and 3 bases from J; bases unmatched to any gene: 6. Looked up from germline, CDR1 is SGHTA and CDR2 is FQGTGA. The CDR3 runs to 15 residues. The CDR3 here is CASSTGTSAEETQYF. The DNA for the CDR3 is TGTGCCAGCAGCACGGGGACTAGCGCAGAAGAGACCCAGTACTTC.